This passage covers 21 T cell receptor beta chains from one sample sequenced in a study of identical twins. Each CDR3 protein is one row after TCRdb ran MiXCR on the 5' RACE reads. The table lists 570,000 or so distinct CDR3 sequences, just under 10% of them singletons. These same data were also listed under a study on yellow fever vaccine responses in identical twins.

The sequenced sample consisted of PBMCs. All receptors derive from a woman younger than 30 in good health.

In its sample, this clonotype was seen many times. This chain uses TRBV7-9 with TRBJ2-7, with D perhaps TRBD1 or TRBD2 (5 bases each). V was cut by 2 bases and J by 6 bases, with 17 bases left in between. Per germline, CDR1 SEHNR and CDR2 FQNEAQ (reference sequence). The CDR3 sequence is 15 residues long. CDR3 bases: TGTGCCAGCAGCTTACGACGAGGGGCTAACGGCGAGCAGTACTTC. Amino acid sequence: CASSLRRGANGEQYF.

The chain couples TRBV30 to TRBJ2-1; TRBD2 matches at 11 bases. The CDR3 runs 12 residues. Germline lookup yields CDR1 GTSNPN and CDR2 SVGIG (reference sequence). The trim removed 6 bases at V and 8 bases at J, leaving 3 bases unmatched. This CDR3 reads CACLAGGHEQFF. In nucleotides, the CDR3 is TGTGCCTGTCTAGCGGGAGGTCATGAGCAGTTCTTC.

V usage is TRBV11-2 and J usage is TRBJ2-6, with a weak D call TRBD1 (6 bases). Trimming left V 5 bases short and J 0 bases short, with 11 bases between. CDR1 and CDR2 (germline): SGHAT, FQNNGV. CDR3 length: 16 residues. The CDR3 spells CASSPYRVSGANVLTF. CDR3 coding DNA: TGTGCCAGCAGCCCCTACAGGGTCTCTGGGGCCAACGTCCTGACTTTC. The complete variable domain, with remaining parts taken from reference TRBV11-2 and TRBJ2-6, reads EAGVAQSPRYKIIEKRQSVAFWCNPISGHATLYWYQQILGQGPKLLIQFQNNGVVDDSQLPKDRFSAERLKGVDSTLKIQPAKLEDSAVYLCASSPYRVSGANVLTFGAGSRLTVL.

This clonotype was detected only a few times. V is TRBV4-3 and J is TRBJ2-2; TRBD1 aligns across 7 bases. The CDR3 loop spans 15 amino acids. With 0 bases clipped from V and 6 bases from J, the junction kept 4 bases outside the gene matches. Germline CDR1 and CDR2: LGHNA and YSLEER. The CDR3 DNA sequence: TGCGCCAGCAGCCAAGACAGGGGGATGTCCGGGGAGCTGTTTTTT. Translating it yields CASSQDRGMSGELFF.

This clonotype occurred a few times. The genes are TRBV29-1 and TRBJ1-2; D ambiguous. Trimming cost V 8 bases and J 4 bases, with 20 bases left between them. Germline lookup yields CDR1 SQVTM and CDR2 ANQGSEA. This CDR3 is built from 14 residues. The CDR3 reads CSSDLPGTSYGYTF. The CDR3 DNA follows: TGCAGCTCCGATCTCCCGGGAACCTCCTATGGCTACACCTTC.

This clonotype showed up many times. At one boundary the junction diverges from the germline segment, which might be a read error. CDR3 in amino acids: CASSLGTSTDTQYF. Written as DNA, the CDR3 is TGTGCCAGCAGCTTAGGGACATCAACAGATACGCAGTATTTT. The chain recombines TRBV5-1 with TRBJ2-3; D is possibly TRBD1 (6 bases). Germline loops: CDR1 SGHRS, CDR2 YFSETQ. This CDR3 comprises 14 residues.

The sample holds many counts of this clonotype. V usage is TRBV29-1 and J usage is TRBJ2-5; D gene uncertain. Trimming removed 4 bases at V and 4 bases at J, with 10 bases between. CDR1 is SQVTM, CDR2 ANQGSEA, per germline. This CDR3 region has 12 residues. The CDR3 region has the DNA TGCAGCGTTGGAATAGTCGGAGAGACCCAGTACTTC. Amino acid sequence: CSVGIVGETQYF.

This clonotype occurred many times. V is TRBV4-3 and J is TRBJ2-3; maybe TRBD2 (6 bases). The V and J ends lost 0 bases and 0 bases respectively, with 10 bases between them. The CDR3 covers 16 residues. The germline V gene encodes CDR1 LGHNA and CDR2 YSLEER. This chain's CDR3 is CASSQDGSGSTDTQYF. DNA of the CDR3: TGCGCCAGCAGCCAAGACGGTAGCGGTAGCACAGATACGCAGTATTTT.

This clonotype was found many times. The chain recombines TRBV4-2 with TRBJ2-3; TRBD2 matches at 8 bases. Trimming removed 0 bases from V and 8 bases from J; junction bases left unmatched: 10. This CDR3 comprises 16 residues. Germline CDR1 is LGHNA and CDR2 is YNFKEQ. CDR3 bases: TGTGCCAGCAGCCAAGACCGGACCCTCCGGGGGGGTACGCAGTATTTT. Its protein product is CASSQDRTLRGGTQYF.

The chain employs TRBV6-5 and TRBJ2-1; D not certain. CDR1 and CDR2 (germline): MNHEY, SVGAGI. V lost 0 bases and J 0 bases, leaving 6 bases between the germline ends. The CDR3 is 15 amino acids. Here the CDR3 reads CASSYSLSSYNEQFF. CDR3 nucleotides: TGTGCCAGCAGTTACTCGTTGAGCTCCTACAATGAGCAGTTCTTC.

This clonotype was observed a handful of times. This chain joins TRBV7-2 and TRBJ2-7; 9 nucleotides agree with TRBD2. Trimming took 10 bases from V and 3 from J; bases not matched to a gene: 10. The CDR3 covers 14 residues. Germline values: CDR1 SGHTA, CDR2 FQGNSA. The CDR3 sequence is CATTTGTSYYEQYF. The CDR3 DNA follows: TGTGCCACGACAACCGGGACTAGCTACTACGAGCAGTACTTC. Drawing the rest from reference TRBV7-2 and TRBJ2-7, the complete variable domain is GAGVSQSPSNKVTEKGKDVELRCDPISGHTALYWYRQSLGQGLEFLIYFQGNSAPDKSGLPSDRFSAERTGGSVSTLTIQRTQQEDSAVYLCATTTGTSYYEQYFGPGTRLTVT.

This sequence joins TRBV6-1 and TRBJ2-7; a weak D match, TRBD2 (6 bases). Germline lookup yields CDR1 MNHNS and CDR2 SASEGT. This CDR3 has 14 amino acids. The V end lost 7 bases, the J end lost 0 bases, and 13 bases lay between the germline ends. Here the CDR3 DNA reads TGTGCCAGCACCCCGGGACTGGCCTCCTACGAGCAGTACTTC. Protein: CASTPGLASYEQYF.

This clonotype was counted at least ten times. The chain uses TRBV12-3 or TRBV12-4 and TRBJ1-1; 9 bases line up with TRBD1. This CDR3 is built from 13 residues. With V trimmed by 1 base and J by 8 bases, 2 bases remained unmatched. Here the CDR3 DNA reads TGTGCCAGCAGTTTAGGGGGACAGGGAGAAGCTTTCTTT. Amino acids: CASSLGGQGEAFF.

This clonotype has ten or more counts. The chain has TRBV7-3 and TRBJ2-7; D unresolved. This CDR3 is 14 amino acids long. Germline CDR1 SGHTA, CDR2 FQGTGA. Trimming pared 0 bases from V and 2 bases from J, leaving 8 bases between. The chain's CDR3 is CASSLTGMAYEQYF. CDR3 sequence (DNA): TGTGCCAGCAGCTTAACAGGGATGGCCTACGAGCAGTACTTC.

V gene TRBV27 combines with J gene TRBJ2-7, with TRBD1 identical over 8 bases. V gave up 4 bases and J gave up 4 bases; unmatched junction bases: 12. CDR1 and CDR2 (germline): MNHEY, SMNVEV (reference sequence). CDR3 length: 16 residues. The CDR3 region is CASSSSRTGLNYEQYF. The CDR3 DNA sequence: TGTGCCAGCAGTTCATCGAGGACAGGGCTAAATTACGAGCAGTACTTC.

The V and J genes are TRBV6-5 and TRBJ2-7; D is undetermined. Germline V CDR1 and CDR2: MNHEY, SVGAGI. This CDR3 region has 15 residues. Trimming left V 2 bases short and J 3 bases short, with 14 bases between. CDR3: CASSYLALPLYEQYF. CDR3 sequence (DNA): TGTGCCAGCAGTTACCTGGCGCTCCCACTCTACGAGCAGTACTTC.

The V and J genes are TRBV28 and TRBJ2-6; D gene ambiguous. V lost 7 bases to trimming and J lost 1 base, with 11 bases between them. The CDR3 is made up of 15 amino acids. Per germline, CDR1 MDHEN and CDR2 SYDVKM. CDR3 sequence (DNA): TGTGCCAGCACCTCAGGATCTTCTGGGGCCAACGTCCTGACTTTC. This encodes CASTSGSSGANVLTF.

The chain joins TRBV11-2 to TRBJ2-7; D possibly corresponds to TRBD1 (5 bases). Germline loops: CDR1 SGHAT, CDR2 FQNNGV. This CDR3 has 18 amino acids. Trimming pared 0 bases from V and 2 bases from J, leaving 20 bases between. The CDR3 protein is CASSLEVLKDNLPYEQYF. The DNA for the CDR3 is TGTGCCAGCAGCTTAGAAGTGTTAAAGGACAACCTACCCTACGAGCAGTACTTC.

Ten or more counts support this clonotype. The genes are TRBV2 and TRBJ2-1; TRBD2 matches 10 bases. Trimming took 0 bases from V and 5 from J; bases not matched to a gene: 4. The germline V gene has CDR1 SNHLY and CDR2 FYNNEI. CDR3 length: 16 amino acids. For the CDR3, the DNA is TGTGCCAGCAGTGAAGCTAGCGGGGGGTTACACAATGAGCAGTTCTTC. Its translation is CASSEASGGLHNEQFF.

The chain uses TRBV2 and TRBJ2-2; D remains unclear. The CDR3 extends over 13 amino acids. Germline V gene sequence: CDR1 SNHLY, CDR2 FYNNEI. V gave up 2 bases and J gave up 5 bases, with 6 bases separating them. The CDR3 sequence: CASSENPTGELFF. Here the CDR3 DNA reads TGTGCCAGCAGTGAAAACCCGACCGGGGAGCTGTTTTTT.

The V gene is TRBV27, the J gene TRBJ2-3, with D hard to call. V was cut by 5 bases and J by 2 bases, with 11 bases left in between. The CDR3 runs 14 residues. Germline-derived CDR1 and CDR2 are MNHEY and SMNVEV (reference sequence). CDR3 residues: CASSPRLHTDTQYF. CDR3 DNA: TGTGCCAGCAGTCCTCGACTGCACACAGATACGCAGTATTTT.